These T cell receptor beta chains were read from a single sample in a study of OX40 agonist ivuxolimab in advanced cancers. Using immunoSEQ multiplex PCR, the repertoire was profiled, and TCRdb retains in-frame clones only, with some absent. Of about 36,000 clones in the sample, roughly 80% were seen once. Sequenced here: CD4+ or CD8+ T cells sorted from blood, sampled in a trial of the OX40 agonist ivuxolimab. Receptors originate from an adult with an advanced solid tumor such as melanoma, head and neck, liver or kidney cancer. The CDR3 runs from the conserved cysteine through the conserved F or W. The order of the fields is CDR3 protein, V gene.

CDR3 protein: CASSVAGLAGALYQETQYF
V gene: TRBV9

CDR3 protein: CASSLGGMDRGTGELFF
V gene: TRBV5-1

CDR3 protein: CASSPGISYEQYF
V gene: TRBV7-6

CDR3 protein: CASRDSQGREQYF
V gene: TRBV5-6

CDR3 protein: CASSTSTGFGGYTF
V gene: TRBV19

CDR3 protein: CASSLILGNEAFF
V gene: TRBV27

CDR3 protein: CASIQGPSKNQPQHF
V gene: TRBV21-1

CDR3 protein: CASSLSSYNSPLHF
V gene: TRBV11-2

CDR3 protein: CASSPRGTGGYEQYF
V gene: TRBV7-9

CDR3 protein: CASSFPGGGDEKLFF
V gene: TRBV7-9

CDR3 protein: CASSQLGHGYTF
V gene: TRBV4-1

CDR3 protein: CASSYSDRGSYNEQFF
V gene: TRBV6-5

CDR3 protein: CASGEDGNEQFF
V gene: TRBV11-3

CDR3 protein: CASSLGTGTDTQYF
V gene: TRBV5-1

CDR3 protein: CASSAGGVKSYEQYF
V gene: TRBV10-1

CDR3 protein: CAWNTQGPNEQFF
V gene: TRBV30

CDR3 protein: CASSPYTEAFF
V gene: TRBV6-5